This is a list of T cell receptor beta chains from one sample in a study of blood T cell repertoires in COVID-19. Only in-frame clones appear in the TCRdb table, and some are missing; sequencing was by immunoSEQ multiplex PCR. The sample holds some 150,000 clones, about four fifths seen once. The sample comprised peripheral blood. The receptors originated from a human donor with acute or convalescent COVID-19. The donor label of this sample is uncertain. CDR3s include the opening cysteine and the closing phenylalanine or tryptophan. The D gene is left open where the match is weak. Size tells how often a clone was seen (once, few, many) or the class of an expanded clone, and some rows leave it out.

TGCGCCAGCAGGGAACAGCCTGGGGGGGCTGACACTGAAGCTTTCTTT	CASREQPGGADTEAFF	TRBJ1-1	NA	TRBV5-1	NA
TGCGCCAGCAGCCAAGTTTTTGGCAGCAATCAGCCCCAGCATTTT	CASSQVFGSNQPQHF	TRBJ1-5	once	TRBV4-1	NA
TGTGCCAGCAGTTTCGACAGGGGGCTTTCCTACGAGCAGTACTTC	CASSFDRGLSYEQYF	TRBJ2-7	NA	TRBV6-1	TRBD1
TGTGCCAGCAGCCAGGGCGGGGATCCCCTCCACTTT	CASSQGGDPLHF	TRBJ1-6	NA	TRBV3-1/TRBV3-2	NA
TGTGCCAGCTCCAGGGGATCATTATTCGATGAGCAGTTCTTC	CASSRGSLFDEQFF	TRBJ2-1	NA	TRBV7-8	NA
TGTGCCAGCAGTTTATCAGGGGGCGGCGGCACTGAAGCTTTCTTT	CASSLSGGGGTEAFF	TRBJ1-1	NA	TRBV27	TRBD1
TGTGCCAGCACTCCCCTACAGGGGGCAAGCACCGGGGAGCTGTTTTTT	CASTPLQGASTGELFF	TRBJ2-2	once	TRBV2	TRBD1
TGTGCCAGCAGTCCCTCGGGGGGAACTAATGAAAAACTGTTTTTT	CASSPSGGTNEKLFF	TRBJ1-4	NA	TRBV6-5	NA
TGTGCCAGCAGCTTGGTTGCAACTTACGAGCAGTACTTC	CASSLVATYEQYF	TRBJ2-7	NA	TRBV5-6	NA
TGTGCCAGCAGTGAGATAGAGACAGGGGACTATGGCTACACCTTC	CASSEIETGDYGYTF	TRBJ1-2	NA	TRBV6-1	TRBD1
TGTGCCAGCTCACCACGTGGCTCCACCTATGGCTACACCTTC	CASSPRGSTYGYTF	TRBJ1-2	NA	TRBV18	NA
TGTGCCAGCAGTTTGGCAGTAACTGAAGCTTTCTTT	CASSLAVTEAFF	TRBJ1-1	few	TRBV12-3/TRBV12-4	NA
TGTGCCAGCAGTGAAGCAACAGCTAGCGTAGGGCAGCCCCAGCATTTT	CASSEATASVGQPQHF	TRBJ1-5	NA	TRBV6-1	NA
TGCGCCAGCAGCTTGGCCACGACAGGTGTTGGTACCTATGGCTACACCTTC	CASSLATTGVGTYGYTF	TRBJ1-2	NA	TRBV5-1	NA
TGTGCCAGCAGCCAAGGGTGGGGACAGCTAGCCAAAAACATTCAGTACTTC	CASSQGWGQLAKNIQYF	TRBJ2-4	NA	TRBV3-1/TRBV3-2	TRBD1
TGTGCCAGCAGCCCGCGGACAGGGGGCCGGGATGGCTACACCTTC	CASSPRTGGRDGYTF	TRBJ1-2	NA	TRBV11-2	TRBD1
TGCGCCAGCGGCCCCGGGACTAGTGACACCGGGGAGCTGTTTTTT	CASGPGTSDTGELFF	TRBJ2-2	NA	TRBV5-1	TRBD2
TGTGCCAGCAGTTACGACAGGGGCCAAGAGACCCAGTACTTC	CASSYDRGQETQYF	TRBJ2-5	NA	TRBV6-5	TRBD1
TGTGCCAGCAGTGATCTCAGGGCCTACAATCAGCCCCAGCATTTT	CASSDLRAYNQPQHF	TRBJ1-5	once	TRBV6-1	NA
TGTGCCAGCAGCGTAGGAGGGGGCGCGGATTCACCCCTCCACTTT	CASSVGGGADSPLHF	TRBJ1-6	NA	TRBV9	TRBD1
TGTGCCAGCAGCGTAATACAGGGGGCAACAGAGACCCAGTACTTC	CASSVIQGATETQYF	TRBJ2-5	NA	TRBV9	TRBD1
TGTGCCAGCAGCCCCGGGACTCAGACCTACGAGCAGTACTTC	CASSPGTQTYEQYF	TRBJ2-7	once	TRBV7-2	NA
TGCAGCGGTCAGGAGAACACTGAAGCTTTCTTT	CSGQENTEAFF	TRBJ1-1	NA	TRBV29-1	NA
TGTGCCAGCAGCCCCGAGGGGGACAATGAGCAGTTCTTC	CASSPEGDNEQFF	TRBJ2-1	many	TRBV3-1/TRBV3-2	NA
TGTGCCAGCAGGCTGGGACAAAACACTGAAGCTTTCTTT	CASRLGQNTEAFF	TRBJ1-1	NA	TRBV6-5	NA
TGTGCCAGCAGCCAAGGGCCCGCGAACACCGGGGAGCTGTTTTTT	CASSQGPANTGELFF	TRBJ2-2	NA	TRBV3-1/TRBV3-2	NA
TGTGCCAGCAGTCTCCGGACAGCCCTCCTTTATAATTCACCCCTCCACTTT	CASSLRTALLYNSPLHF	TRBJ1-6	NA	TRBV27	NA
TGTGCCACCAGCCCTACCGGGGAGCTGTTTTTT	CATSPTGELFF	TRBJ2-2	NA	TRBV15	NA
TGTGCCAGCAGCGCGCGGACAGGGGCCGGAGACACTGAAGCTTTCTTT	CASSARTGAGDTEAFF	TRBJ1-1	NA	TRBV11-1	TRBD1
TGTGCCAGCACCCAGAGGGGAGACAGGGGGCGAAGTGGCTACACCTTC	CASTQRGDRGRSGYTF	TRBJ1-2	few	TRBV3-1/TRBV3-2	TRBD1
TGTGCCAGCAGTCCCGCTACAGGAGTTGGCTACACCTTC	CASSPATGVGYTF	TRBJ1-2	NA	TRBV27	NA
TGTGCCAGCAGCGTAGGTCCCCCGGGGGCTGGGGCCAACGTCCTGACTTTC	CASSVGPPGAGANVLTF	TRBJ2-6	NA	TRBV9	NA
TGTGCCAGCAGTGAGGGGAGGATTTCACCCCTCCACTTT	CASSEGRISPLHF	TRBJ1-6	NA	TRBV6-1	NA
TGTGCCAGCAGCCCAAGAAGCGGGCCGGTATATGGCTACACCTTC	CASSPRSGPVYGYTF	TRBJ1-2	NA	TRBV9	NA
TGTGCCTGCCTATTCAACAGGGGGTTTAATTCACCCCTCCACTTT	CACLFNRGFNSPLHF	TRBJ1-6	NA	TRBV30	TRBD1
TGCGCCAGCAGCCAAGGGCGGCGAGGCACTGAAGCTTTCTTT	CASSQGRRGTEAFF	TRBJ1-1	NA	TRBV4-1	NA
TGTGCCAGCAGTGGGGCTAGCGGGGGGGCGAATGAGCAGTTCTTC	CASSGASGGANEQFF	TRBJ2-1	NA	TRBV2	TRBD2
TGTGCCAGCAGTTACTTGGCAGGGGTAAGAACTGAAGCTTTCTTT	CASSYLAGVRTEAFF	TRBJ1-1	NA	TRBV6-5	NA
TGTGCCAGCAGCCCCTCGGTCGGGGTACGGGGCTACACCTTC	CASSPSVGVRGYTF	TRBJ1-2	NA	TRBV7-8	NA
TGTGCCAGCAGCTTGGCGGACAGTATCATGAACACTGAAGCTTTCTTT	CASSLADSIMNTEAFF	TRBJ1-1	once	TRBV5-6	NA
TGTGCCAGCAGTCCCCGACAAGACAGGGAGATTGATGGCTACACCTTC	CASSPRQDREIDGYTF	TRBJ1-2	NA	TRBV6-6	TRBD1
TGTGCCAGCAGTGAGGGACAGCGCTACAATGAGCAGTTCTTC	CASSEGQRYNEQFF	TRBJ2-1	NA	TRBV6-1	TRBD1
TGTGCCAGCAGCCTTGGGCAGTACCCTGAAGCTTTCTTT	CASSLGQYPEAFF	TRBJ1-1	NA	TRBV11-2	NA
TGTGCCATCAGCGGGACAGCTGATCAGCCCCAGCATTTT	CAISGTADQPQHF	TRBJ1-5	NA	TRBV10-3	TRBD1
TGCAGCGTTGGTACGGGAACTCAGAATTCACCCCTCCACTTT	CSVGTGTQNSPLHF	TRBJ1-6	NA	TRBV29-1	NA
TGTGCCAGCAGCCATAAATGGCAATCCAGCTCTGGAAACACCATATATTTT	CASSHKWQSSSGNTIYF	TRBJ1-3	NA	TRBV9	NA
TGTGCCACCAGTGATGGCTGGGGCCGAGGAGCTTTCTTT	CATSDGWGRGAFF	TRBJ1-1	NA	TRBV24-1	NA
TGTGCCAGCAACGGACAGGGGACGAACACTGAAGCTTTCTTT	CASNGQGTNTEAFF	TRBJ1-1	NA	TRBV2	TRBD1
TGCGCCAGCAGCCAAGCGACAGGCCGGGTTGAAAAACTGTTTTTT	CASSQATGRVEKLFF	TRBJ1-4	NA	TRBV4-1	NA
TGTGCCACCAGTGATTCCCGGACAGCCTCCTACGAGCAGTACTTC	CATSDSRTASYEQYF	TRBJ2-7	NA	TRBV24-1	NA
TGTGCCATTGGCTGGGGACACCAAAACAATGAGCAGTTCTTC	CAIGWGHQNNEQFF	TRBJ2-1	NA	TRBV27	NA
TGTGCCAGCAGCCCAAGGACAGGGGGCGTTTCGGGGGAGCTGTTTTTT	CASSPRTGGVSGELFF	TRBJ2-2	NA	TRBV9	TRBD1